This record looks at one T cell receptor (beta chain) sequence and its context. This sample is part of a study of T cell changes during pregnancy in multiple sclerosis. CDR3 length equals 17 residues. Trimming cost V 3 bases and J 1 base, with 13 bases left between them. Germline V gene data show CDR1 as LNHDA and CDR2 as SQIVND (reference sequence). Measured with immunoSEQ multiplex PCR; TCRdb has only the in-frame clones, and not every one. The repertoire holds about 70,000 clones, with about 90% as singletons. The sequence was obtained from a female donor with multiple sclerosis, enrolled in a pregnancy study. Sample: peripheral blood, taken after pregnancy. V and J are TRBV19 and TRBJ2-6; D is perhaps TRBD2 (6 bases). Here the CDR3 DNA reads TGTGCCAGTAGTATTTTCAGGGAGGTTTCTGGGGCCAACGTCCTGACTTTC. Translating gives CASSIFREVSGANVLTF.